The rows below give T cell receptor beta chains drawn from one sample of a study of blood T cell repertoires in COVID-19. Method: immunoSEQ multiplex PCR; TCRdb's copy keeps in-frame clones and lacks some. This table holds around 49,000 clones, roughly 90% found once. Sequencing used peripheral blood. These receptor sequences come from a human donor in a cohort sampled during active COVID-19. Both conserved end residues are part of each CDR3. The order of the fields is J gene, V gene, clone size, D gene, CDR3 protein, CDR3 DNA. D genes are given only for firm matches. Expanded clones are given a class, and other clones once, few, many or no size at all.

>TRBJ1-1|TRBV10-3|.|.
CATLMAGNTEAFF
TGTGCCACTCTCATGGCGGGGAACACTGAAGCTTTCTTT
>TRBJ2-2|TRBV11-2|.|.
CASRLHGELFF
TGTGCCAGCAGGTTACACGGGGAGCTGTTTTTT
>TRBJ1-1|TRBV6-5|few|.
CASSAMPGQNTEAFF
TGTGCCAGCAGCGCGATGCCAGGGCAGAACACTGAAGCTTTCTTT
>TRBJ1-2|TRBV6-5|.|TRBD1
CASSFTGQGADYTF
TGTGCCAGCAGTTTCACGGGACAGGGTGCCGACTACACCTTC
>TRBJ1-1|TRBV28|once|.
CASSLGTTEAFF
TGTGCCAGCAGTTTAGGGACAACTGAAGCTTTCTTT
>TRBJ1-1|TRBV10-2|once|TRBD1
CASRTRGIPSAETDTEAFF
TGCGCCAGCAGGACCAGGGGGATACCTTCAGCCGAAACAGACACTGAAGCTTTCTTT
>TRBJ1-6|TRBV27|.|.
CASSFRAGNSPLHF
TGTGCCAGCAGTTTTAGGGCGGGGAATTCACCCCTCCACTTT
>TRBJ2-2|TRBV5-1|.|TRBD2
CASRTTFSGSNTGELFF
TGCGCCAGCAGGACTACCTTTAGCGGGAGTAACACCGGGGAGCTGTTTTTT
>TRBJ2-3|TRBV2|.|TRBD1
CASSDRGGRDTQYF
TGTGCCAGCAGCGACAGGGGGGGCAGAGATACGCAGTATTTT
>TRBJ2-2|TRBV14|.|TRBD1
CASSLHTGVDTGELFF
TGTGCCAGCAGCCTACATACAGGGGTTGACACCGGGGAGCTGTTTTTT
>TRBJ2-1|TRBV19|once|.
CASSIGGGREEQFF
TGTGCCAGTAGTATAGGAGGGGGGCGGGAGGAGCAGTTCTTC